The 9 T cell receptor beta chains reported below all come from one sample, sequenced in a study of cytomegalovirus exposure and HLA in healthy donors. Use of 60 Vbeta and 13 Jbeta primers characterized the PCR. Profiled with immunoSEQ multiplex PCR; TCRdb holds only in-frame clones, not every one. The sample contains some 100,000 clones, more than 65% of which appear only once. The source material was PBMCs. These receptors were taken from a woman in her late teens or twenties in good health and CMV-seropositive.

This clone was observed a handful of times. The chain is built from TRBV6-5 and TRBJ2-3; 7 bases match TRBD2. This CDR3 is 14 amino acids long. CDR1 and CDR2 (germline): MNHEY, SVGAGI. V gave up 9 bases and J gave up 1 base; unmatched junction bases: 7. CDR3 nucleotide sequence: TGTGCCAGTACTACTAGCGCCGGCACAGATACGCAGTATTTT. It yields the protein CASTTSAGTDTQYF.

In the case of this clone: An end of the junction differs from the germline gene, which may be a read error. V is TRBV5-1 and J is TRBJ2-5; TRBD2 matches 12 bases. The germline gives CDR1 SGHRS, CDR2 YFSETQ. The CDR3 is 16 amino acids. DNA of the CDR3: TGCGCCAGCAGCTTCCAGACTAGCGGGGGTGGAGAGGCCCAGTACTTC. It is translated as CASSFQTSGGGEAQYF.

V and J are TRBV12-5 and TRBJ2-3, with D tentatively TRBD2 (6 bases). Germline assignment: CDR1 LGHNT and CDR2 FRNRAP. V lost 0 bases and J 5 bases, leaving 9 bases between the germline ends. The CDR3 contains 14 residues. The CDR3 here is CASGLVSGRDTQYF. The DNA of the CDR3 is TGTGCTAGTGGTTTGGTGAGCGGGCGAGATACGCAGTATTTT.

As regards this clone: The junction does not match germline at one end; this may be a read error. The sample holds other DNA sequences that translate to the same CDR3. The chain couples TRBV5-4 to TRBJ2-7, with 7 bases that match TRBD2. Germline loops: CDR1 SGHNT, CDR2 YYREEE (reference sequence). The CDR3 consists of 15 residues. This CDR3 reads CASSLDPGTGGGQYF. CDR3 coding DNA: TGCGCCAGCAGCTTGGATCCCGGGACGGGGGGAGGGCAGTACTTC.

This clone has only one observation. V gene TRBV25-1 combines with J gene TRBJ2-3, with a weak D call TRBD1 (6 bases). This CDR3 region has 16 residues. V lost 3 bases to trimming and J lost 0 bases, with 13 bases between them. Germline values: CDR1 MGHDK, CDR2 SYGVNS. DNA for the CDR3: TGTGCCAGCAGTGATACGACAGGTGGGAGCACAGATACGCAGTATTTT. This gives the protein CASSDTTGGSTDTQYF.

J is TRBJ1-1 and V is TRBV5-4, with D possibly matching TRBD1 (6 bases). CDR1 and CDR2 (germline): SGHNT, YYREEE (reference sequence). Trimming stripped 4 bases from V and 1 base from J, with 14 bases between. The CDR3 has 15 residues. CDR3 sequence: CASSRGGARNTEAFF. In DNA, the CDR3 is TGTGCCAGCAGCAGGGGGGGGGCTAGGAACACTGAAGCTTTCTTT.

This chain connects TRBV7-9 to TRBJ2-6, with 7 bases matching TRBD2. Looked up from germline, CDR1 is SEHNR and CDR2 is FQNEAQ (reference sequence). The CDR3 spans 15 residues. V lost 11 bases to trimming and J lost 0 bases; unmatched junction nucleotides: 7. CDR3 sequence reads: CAVEPSGSGANVLTF. CDR3 coding DNA: TGTGCCGTGGAGCCTAGCGGCTCTGGGGCCAACGTCCTGACTTTC.

The chain recombines TRBV18 with TRBJ2-7; the D is unclear. Trimming removed 3 bases at V and 5 bases at J, with 14 bases between. In germline, CDR1 is KGHSH, CDR2 LQKENI. The CDR3 extends over 14 amino acids. The CDR3 nucleotides are TGTGCCAGCTCACCCCCGTCTATAGTCCACGAGCAGTACTTC. As protein: CASSPPSIVHEQYF.

This rearrangement joins TRBV7-8 to TRBJ2-7, with TRBD2 matching over 8 bases. The CDR3 totals 16 residues. J was trimmed by 4 bases and V by 2 bases; bases with no gene match: 10. Germline CDR1 SGHVS, CDR2 FQNEAQ. CDR3 in DNA: TGTGCCAGCAGCTTATCGTGGTACGGGAGGGATTACGAGCAGTACTTC. This gives the protein CASSLSWYGRDYEQYF.